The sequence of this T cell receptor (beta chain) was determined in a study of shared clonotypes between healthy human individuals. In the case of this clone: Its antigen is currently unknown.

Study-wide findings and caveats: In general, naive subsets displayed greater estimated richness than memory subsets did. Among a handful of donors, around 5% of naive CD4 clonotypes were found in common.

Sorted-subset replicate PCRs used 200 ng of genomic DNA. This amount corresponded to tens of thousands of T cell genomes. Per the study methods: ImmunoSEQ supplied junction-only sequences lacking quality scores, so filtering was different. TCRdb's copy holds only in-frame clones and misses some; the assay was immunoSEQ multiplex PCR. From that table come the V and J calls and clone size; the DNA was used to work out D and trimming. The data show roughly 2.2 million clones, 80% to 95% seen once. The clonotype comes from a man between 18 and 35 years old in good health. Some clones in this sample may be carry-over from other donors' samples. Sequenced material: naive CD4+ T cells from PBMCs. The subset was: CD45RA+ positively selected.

CDR3 in DNA: TGTGCCAGCACCGATCCTGGGGGGGCTCGCTACGAGCAGTACTTC. Encoded protein: CASTDPGGARYEQYF. The chain couples TRBV28 to TRBJ2-7; maybe TRBD2 (7 bases). The germline V and J ends were trimmed by 7 bases and 3 bases, with 19 bases remaining between them. Germline CDR1 is MDHEN and CDR2 is SYDVKM. This CDR3 contains 15 residues.